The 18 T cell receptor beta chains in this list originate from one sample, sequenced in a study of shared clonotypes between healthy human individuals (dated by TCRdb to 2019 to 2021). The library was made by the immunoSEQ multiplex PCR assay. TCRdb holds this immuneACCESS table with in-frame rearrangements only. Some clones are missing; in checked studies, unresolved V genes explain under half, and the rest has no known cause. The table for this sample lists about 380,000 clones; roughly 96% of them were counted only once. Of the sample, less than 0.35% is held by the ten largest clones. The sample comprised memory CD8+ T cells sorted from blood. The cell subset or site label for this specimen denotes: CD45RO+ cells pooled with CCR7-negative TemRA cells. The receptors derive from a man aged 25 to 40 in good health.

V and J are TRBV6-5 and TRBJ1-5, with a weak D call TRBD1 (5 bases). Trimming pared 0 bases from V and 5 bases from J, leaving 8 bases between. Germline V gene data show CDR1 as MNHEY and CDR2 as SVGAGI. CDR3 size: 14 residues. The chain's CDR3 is CASSYSQVDQPQHF. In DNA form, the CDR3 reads TGTGCCAGCAGTTACTCACAGGTGGATCAGCCCCAGCATTTT.

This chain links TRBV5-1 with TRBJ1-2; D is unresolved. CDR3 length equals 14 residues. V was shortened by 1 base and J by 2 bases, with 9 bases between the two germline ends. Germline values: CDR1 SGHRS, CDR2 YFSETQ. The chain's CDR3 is CASSLSGPNYGYTF. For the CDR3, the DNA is TGCGCCAGCAGCTTGTCCGGACCCAACTATGGCTACACCTTC.

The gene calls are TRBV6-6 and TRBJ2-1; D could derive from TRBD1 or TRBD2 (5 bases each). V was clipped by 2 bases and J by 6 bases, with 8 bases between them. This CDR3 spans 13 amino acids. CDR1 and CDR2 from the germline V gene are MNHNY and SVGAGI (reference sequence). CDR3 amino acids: CASSYGGFNEQFF. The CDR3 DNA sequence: TGTGCCAGCAGTTACGGGGGATTCAATGAGCAGTTCTTC.

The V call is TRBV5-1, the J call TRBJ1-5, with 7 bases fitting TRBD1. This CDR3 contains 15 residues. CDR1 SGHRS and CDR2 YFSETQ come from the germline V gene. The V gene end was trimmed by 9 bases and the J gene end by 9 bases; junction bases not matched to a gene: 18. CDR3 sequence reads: CATWTDGQAHRPQHF. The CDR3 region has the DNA TGCGCCACCTGGACTGACGGACAGGCCCATAGGCCCCAGCATTTT.

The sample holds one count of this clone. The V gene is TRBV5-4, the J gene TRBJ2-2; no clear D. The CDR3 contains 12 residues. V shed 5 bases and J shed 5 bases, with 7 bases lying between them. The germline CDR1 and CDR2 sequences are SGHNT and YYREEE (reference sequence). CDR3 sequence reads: CASRVETGELFF. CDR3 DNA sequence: TGTGCCAGCAGGGTGGAAACCGGGGAGCTGTTTTTT. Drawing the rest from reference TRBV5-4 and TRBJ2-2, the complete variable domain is ETGVTQSPTHLIKTRGQQVTLRCSSQSGHNTVSWYQQALGQGPQFIFQYYREEENGRGNFPPRFSGLQFPNYSSELNVNALELDDSALYLCASRVETGELFFGEGSRLTVL.

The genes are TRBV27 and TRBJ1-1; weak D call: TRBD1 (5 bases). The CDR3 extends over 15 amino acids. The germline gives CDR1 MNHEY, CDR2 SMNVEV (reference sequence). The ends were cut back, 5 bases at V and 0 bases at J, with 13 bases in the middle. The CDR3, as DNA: TGTGCCAGCAGTCCCCGAGCACAGGTGAACACTGAAGCTTTCTTT. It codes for CASSPRAQVNTEAFF.

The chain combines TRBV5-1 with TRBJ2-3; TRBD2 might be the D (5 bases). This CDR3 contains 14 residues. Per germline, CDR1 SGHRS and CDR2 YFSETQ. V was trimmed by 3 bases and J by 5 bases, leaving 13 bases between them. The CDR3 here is CASSSGVSGDTQYF. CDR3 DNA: TGCGCCAGCAGCTCCGGGGTTAGTGGAGATACGCAGTATTTT.

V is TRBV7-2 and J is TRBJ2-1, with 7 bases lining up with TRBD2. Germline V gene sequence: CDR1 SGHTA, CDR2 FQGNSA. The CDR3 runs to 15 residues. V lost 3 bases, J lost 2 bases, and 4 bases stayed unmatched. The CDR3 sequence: CASSFSGPTYNEQFF. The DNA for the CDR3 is TGTGCCAGCAGCTTTAGCGGGCCTACCTACAATGAGCAGTTCTTC.

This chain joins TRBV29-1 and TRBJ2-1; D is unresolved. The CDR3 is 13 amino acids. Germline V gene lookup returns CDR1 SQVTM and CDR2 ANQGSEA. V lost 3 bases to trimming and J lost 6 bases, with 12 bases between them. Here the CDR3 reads CSVEIGFSNEQFF. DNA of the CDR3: TGCAGCGTTGAGATAGGTTTTTCCAATGAGCAGTTCTTC.

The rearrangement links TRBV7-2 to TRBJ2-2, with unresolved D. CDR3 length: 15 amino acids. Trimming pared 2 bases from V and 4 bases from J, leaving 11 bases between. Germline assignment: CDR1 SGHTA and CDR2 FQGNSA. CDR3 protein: CASSLFALPTGELFF. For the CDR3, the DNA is TGTGCCAGCAGCTTATTCGCACTCCCCACCGGGGAGCTGTTTTTT.

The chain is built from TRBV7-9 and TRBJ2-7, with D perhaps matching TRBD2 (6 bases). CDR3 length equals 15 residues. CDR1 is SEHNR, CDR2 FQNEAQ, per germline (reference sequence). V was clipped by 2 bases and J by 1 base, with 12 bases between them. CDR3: CASSLREALSYEQYF. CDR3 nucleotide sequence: TGTGCCAGCAGCTTAAGGGAGGCACTGTCCTACGAGCAGTACTTC.

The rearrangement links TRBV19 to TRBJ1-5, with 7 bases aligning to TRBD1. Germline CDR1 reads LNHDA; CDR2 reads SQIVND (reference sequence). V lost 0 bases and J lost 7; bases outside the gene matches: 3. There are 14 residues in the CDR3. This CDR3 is CASSIDVGGQPQHF. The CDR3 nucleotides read TGTGCCAGTAGTATAGATGTAGGGGGCCAGCCCCAGCATTTT.

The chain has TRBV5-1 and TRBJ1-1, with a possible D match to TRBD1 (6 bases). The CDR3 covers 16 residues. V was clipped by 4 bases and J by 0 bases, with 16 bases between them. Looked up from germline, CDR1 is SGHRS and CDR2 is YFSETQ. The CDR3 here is CASSPGQRTLNTEAFF. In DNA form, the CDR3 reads TGCGCCAGCAGCCCAGGACAGAGAACTTTGAACACTGAAGCTTTCTTT.

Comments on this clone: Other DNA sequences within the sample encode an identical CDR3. DNA for the CDR3: TGTGCCAGCAGCTTGGGACCCAATCAGCCCCAGCATTTT. Translation: CASSLGPNQPQHF. The chain uses TRBV5-4 and TRBJ1-5; no clear D gene. CDR1 is SGHNT, CDR2 YYREEE, per germline (reference sequence). The ends were cut back, 0 bases at V and 3 bases at J, with 4 bases in the middle. The length of the CDR3 is 13 residues.

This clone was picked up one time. CDR3 region: CAWERGGAYEQYF. CDR3 DNA: TGTGCCTGGGAAAGAGGAGGGGCCTACGAGCAGTACTTC. The V and J genes are TRBV30 and TRBJ2-7; maybe TRBD2 (6 bases). V was clipped by 5 bases and J by 2 bases, with 13 bases between them. CDR1 is GTSNPN and CDR2 is SVGIG in the germline V gene (reference sequence). This CDR3 comprises 13 residues.

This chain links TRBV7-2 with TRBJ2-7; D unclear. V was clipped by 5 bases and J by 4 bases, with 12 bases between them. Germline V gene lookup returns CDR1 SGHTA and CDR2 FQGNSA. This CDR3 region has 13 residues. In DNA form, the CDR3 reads TGTGCCAGCAGCCCGCGACCCAGGTACGAGCAGTACTTC. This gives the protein CASSPRPRYEQYF.

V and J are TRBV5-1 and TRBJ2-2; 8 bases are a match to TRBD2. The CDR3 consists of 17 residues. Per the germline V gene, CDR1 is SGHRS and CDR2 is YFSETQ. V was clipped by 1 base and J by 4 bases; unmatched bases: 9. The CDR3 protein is CASSLFGGRLSTGELFF. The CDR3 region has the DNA TGCGCCAGCAGCTTGTTTGGCGGGAGGTTATCCACCGGGGAGCTGTTTTTT. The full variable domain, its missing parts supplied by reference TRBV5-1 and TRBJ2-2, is KAGVTQTPRYLIKTRGQQVTLSCSPISGHRSVSWYQQTPGQGLQFLFEYFSETQRNKGNFPGRFSGRQFSNSRSEMNVSTLELGDSALYLCASSLFGGRLSTGELFFGEGSRLTVL.

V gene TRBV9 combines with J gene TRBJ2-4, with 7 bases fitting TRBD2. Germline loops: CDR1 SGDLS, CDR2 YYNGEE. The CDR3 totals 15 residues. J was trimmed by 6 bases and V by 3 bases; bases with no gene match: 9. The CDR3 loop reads CASSAVSGFANIQYF. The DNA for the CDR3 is TGTGCCAGCAGCGCTGTTAGCGGGTTCGCAAACATTCAGTACTTC.